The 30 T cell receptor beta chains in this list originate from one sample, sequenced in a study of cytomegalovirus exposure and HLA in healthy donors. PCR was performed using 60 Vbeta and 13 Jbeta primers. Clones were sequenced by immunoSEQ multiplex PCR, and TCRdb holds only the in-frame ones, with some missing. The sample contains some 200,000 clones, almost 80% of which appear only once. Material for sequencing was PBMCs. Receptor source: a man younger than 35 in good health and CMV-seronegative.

CDR3 sequence (DNA): TGTGCCAGCAGCACCAGACAGGGGGGAAATGAAAAACTGTTTTTT. It encodes CASSTRQGGNEKLFF. The chain couples TRBV11-2 to TRBJ1-4, with 9 bases aligning to TRBD1. The V gene end was trimmed by 5 bases and the J gene end by 5 bases; junction bases not matched to a gene: 6. The CDR3 runs to 15 residues. CDR1 and CDR2 from the germline V gene are SGHAT and FQNNGV.

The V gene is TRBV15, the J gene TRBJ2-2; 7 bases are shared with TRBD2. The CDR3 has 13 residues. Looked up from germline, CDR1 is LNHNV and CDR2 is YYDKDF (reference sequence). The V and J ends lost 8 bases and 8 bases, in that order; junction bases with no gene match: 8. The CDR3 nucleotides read TGTGCCACCCGTGCGGGAGAGGGGGGGGAGCTGTTTTTT. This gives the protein CATRAGEGGELFF.

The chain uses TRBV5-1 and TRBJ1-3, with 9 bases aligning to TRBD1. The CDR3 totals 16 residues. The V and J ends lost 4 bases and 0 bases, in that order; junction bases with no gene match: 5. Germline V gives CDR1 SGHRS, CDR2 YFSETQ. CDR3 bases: TGCGCCAGCAGCAACGGACAGGGGAGCTCTGGAAACACCATATATTTT. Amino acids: CASSNGQGSSGNTIYF.

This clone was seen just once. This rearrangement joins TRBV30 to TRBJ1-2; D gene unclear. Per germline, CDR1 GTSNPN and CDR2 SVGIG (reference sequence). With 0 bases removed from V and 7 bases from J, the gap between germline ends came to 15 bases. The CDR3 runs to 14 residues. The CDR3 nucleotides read TGTGCCTGGAGTGTATATTTAACTCCCCCTGGCTACACCTTC. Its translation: CAWSVYLTPPGYTF.

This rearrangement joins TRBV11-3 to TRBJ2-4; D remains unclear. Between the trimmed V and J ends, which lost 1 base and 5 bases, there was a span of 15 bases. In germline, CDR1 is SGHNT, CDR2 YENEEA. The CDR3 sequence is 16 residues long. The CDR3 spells CASSLGLLAPQNIQYF. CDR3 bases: TGTGCCAGCAGCTTAGGACTCCTTGCCCCCCAAAACATTCAGTACTTC.

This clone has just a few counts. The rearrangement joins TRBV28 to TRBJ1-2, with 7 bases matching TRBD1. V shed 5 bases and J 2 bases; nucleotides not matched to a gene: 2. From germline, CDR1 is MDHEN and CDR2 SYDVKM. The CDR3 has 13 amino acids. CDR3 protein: CASSVQGNYGYTF. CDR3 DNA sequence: TGTGCCAGCAGTGTACAGGGGAACTATGGCTACACCTTC.

The CDR3 bases are TGTGCCAGCAGCTTCTCGACAGGGGGTGGCTCTGGAAACACCATATATTTT. Its translation: CASSFSTGGGSGNTIYF. V is TRBV11-3 and J is TRBJ1-3; TRBD1 agrees at 9 bases. Germline-derived CDR1 and CDR2 are SGHNT and YENEEA. With 3 bases clipped from V and 0 bases from J, the junction kept 6 bases outside the gene matches. The CDR3 runs to 17 residues.

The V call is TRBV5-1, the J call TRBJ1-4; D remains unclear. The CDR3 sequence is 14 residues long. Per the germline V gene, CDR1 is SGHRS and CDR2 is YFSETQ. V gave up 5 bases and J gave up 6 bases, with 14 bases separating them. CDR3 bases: TGCGCCAGCAGTATCTCCACCGCGGATGAAAAACTGTTTTTT. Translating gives CASSISTADEKLFF.

Here the CDR3 DNA reads TGTGCCAGCAGCGTCGGGACAGGGGACGAGCAGTACTTC. Protein sequence: CASSVGTGDEQYF. The rearrangement links TRBV9 to TRBJ2-7, with TRBD1 identical over 10 bases. Germline V gene lookup returns CDR1 SGDLS and CDR2 YYNGEE. The V segment lost 2 bases and the J segment 5 bases; nucleotides outside the gene matches: 1. The CDR3 sequence is 13 residues long.

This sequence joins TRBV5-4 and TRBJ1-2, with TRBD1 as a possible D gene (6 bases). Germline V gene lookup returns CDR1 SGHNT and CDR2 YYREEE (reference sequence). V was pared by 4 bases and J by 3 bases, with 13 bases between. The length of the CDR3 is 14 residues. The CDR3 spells CASSIPRTDYGYTF. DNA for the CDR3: TGTGCCAGCAGCATTCCGAGGACAGACTATGGCTACACCTTC.

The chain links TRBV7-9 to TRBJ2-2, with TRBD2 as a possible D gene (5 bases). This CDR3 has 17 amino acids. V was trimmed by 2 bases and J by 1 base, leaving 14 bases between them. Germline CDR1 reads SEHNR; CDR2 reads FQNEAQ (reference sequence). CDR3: CASSLKGSQRNTGELFF. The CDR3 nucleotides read TGTGCCAGCAGCTTAAAAGGGAGCCAACGGAACACCGGGGAGCTGTTTTTT.

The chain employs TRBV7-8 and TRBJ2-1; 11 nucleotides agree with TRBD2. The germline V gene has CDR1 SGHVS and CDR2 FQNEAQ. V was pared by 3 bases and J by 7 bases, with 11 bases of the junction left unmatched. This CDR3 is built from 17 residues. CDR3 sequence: CASSFKELAGGGNEQFF. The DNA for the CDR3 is TGTGCCAGCAGCTTCAAAGAGCTAGCGGGAGGTGGTAATGAGCAGTTCTTC. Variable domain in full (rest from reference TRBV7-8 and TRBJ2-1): GAGVSQSPRYKVAKRGQDVALRCDPISGHVSLFWYQQALGQGPEFLTYFQNEAQLDKSGLPSDRFFAERPEGSVSTLKIQRTQQEDSAVYLCASSFKELAGGGNEQFFGPGTRLTVL.

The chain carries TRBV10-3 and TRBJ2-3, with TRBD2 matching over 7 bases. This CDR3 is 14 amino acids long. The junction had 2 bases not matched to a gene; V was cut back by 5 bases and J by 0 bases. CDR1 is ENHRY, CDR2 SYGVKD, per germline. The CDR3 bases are TGTGCCATCAGTCCTAGCGGAAGCACAGATACGCAGTATTTT. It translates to CAISPSGSTDTQYF.

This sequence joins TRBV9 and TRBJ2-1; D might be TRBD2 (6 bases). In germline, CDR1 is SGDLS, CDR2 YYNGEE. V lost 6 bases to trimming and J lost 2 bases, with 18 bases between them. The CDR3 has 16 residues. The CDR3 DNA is TGTGCCAGCACCCCTTCGTTGGGCGGGGCCTACAATGAGCAGTTCTTC. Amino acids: CASTPSLGGAYNEQFF.

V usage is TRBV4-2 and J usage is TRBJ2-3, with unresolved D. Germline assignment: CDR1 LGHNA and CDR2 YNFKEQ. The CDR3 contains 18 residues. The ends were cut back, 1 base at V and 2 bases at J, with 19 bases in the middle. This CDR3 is CASSQVLRGSPNTDTQYF. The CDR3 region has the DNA TGTGCCAGCAGCCAAGTATTGCGAGGCAGTCCTAACACAGATACGCAGTATTTT.

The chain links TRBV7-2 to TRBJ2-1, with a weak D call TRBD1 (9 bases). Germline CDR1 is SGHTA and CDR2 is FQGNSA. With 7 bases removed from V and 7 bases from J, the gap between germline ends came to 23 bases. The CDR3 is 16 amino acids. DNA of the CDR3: TGTGCCAGCACCCCAGGACAGGGGACTAGGATAAATGAGCAGTTCTTC. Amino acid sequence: CASTPGQGTRINEQFF.

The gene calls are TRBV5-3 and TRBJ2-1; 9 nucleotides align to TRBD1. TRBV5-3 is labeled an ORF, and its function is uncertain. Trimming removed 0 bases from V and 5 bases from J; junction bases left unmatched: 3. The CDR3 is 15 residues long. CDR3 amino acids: CARSLGGQGHNEQFF. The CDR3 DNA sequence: TGTGCCAGAAGCTTGGGGGGACAGGGTCACAATGAGCAGTTCTTC.

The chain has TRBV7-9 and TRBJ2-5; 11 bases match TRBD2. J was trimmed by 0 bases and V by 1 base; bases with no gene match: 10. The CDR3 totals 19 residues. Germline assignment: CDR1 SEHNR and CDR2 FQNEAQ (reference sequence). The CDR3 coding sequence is TGTGCCAGCAGCTTAGGTCGCCTAGCGGGGGGACTACACCAAGAGACCCAGTACTTC. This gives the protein CASSLGRLAGGLHQETQYF. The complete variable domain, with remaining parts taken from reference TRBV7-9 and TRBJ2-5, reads DTGVSQNPRHKITKRGQNVTFRCDPISEHNRLYWYRQTLGQGPEFLTYFQNEAQLEKSRLLSDRFSAERPKGSFSTLEIQRTEQGDSAMYLCASSLGRLAGGLHQETQYFGPGTRLLVL.

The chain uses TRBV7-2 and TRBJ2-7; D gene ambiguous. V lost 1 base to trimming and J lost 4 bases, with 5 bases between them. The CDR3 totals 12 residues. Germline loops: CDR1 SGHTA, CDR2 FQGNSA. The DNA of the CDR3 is TGTGCCAGCAGCTTAGGGCAGTACGAGCAGTACTTC. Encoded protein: CASSLGQYEQYF. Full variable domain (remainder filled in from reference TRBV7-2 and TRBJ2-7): GAGVSQSPSNKVTEKGKDVELRCDPISGHTALYWYRQSLGQGLEFLIYFQGNSAPDKSGLPSDRFSAERTGGSVSTLTIQRTQQEDSAVYLCASSLGQYEQYFGPGTRLTVT.

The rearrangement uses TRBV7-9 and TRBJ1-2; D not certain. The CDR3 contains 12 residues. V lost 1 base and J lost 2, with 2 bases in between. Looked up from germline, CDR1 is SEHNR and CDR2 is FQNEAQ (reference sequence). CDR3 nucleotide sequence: TGTGCCAGCAGCTTAGTAAACTATGGCTACACCTTC. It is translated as CASSLVNYGYTF.

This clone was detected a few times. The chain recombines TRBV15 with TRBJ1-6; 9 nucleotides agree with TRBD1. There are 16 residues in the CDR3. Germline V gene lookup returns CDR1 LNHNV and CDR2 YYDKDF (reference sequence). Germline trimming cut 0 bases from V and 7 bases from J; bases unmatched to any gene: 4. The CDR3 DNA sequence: TGTGCCACCAGCAGAGAACCCGGACAGGGGAATTCACCCCTCCACTTT. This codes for CATSREPGQGNSPLHF.

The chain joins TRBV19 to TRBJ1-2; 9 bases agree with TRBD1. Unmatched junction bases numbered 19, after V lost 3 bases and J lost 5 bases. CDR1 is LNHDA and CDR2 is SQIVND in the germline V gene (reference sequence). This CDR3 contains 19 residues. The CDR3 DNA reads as TGTGCCAGTAGTATTGGGAGTTCCCCCGGGACAGGGTTTCGGTATGGCTACACCTTC. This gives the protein CASSIGSSPGTGFRYGYTF. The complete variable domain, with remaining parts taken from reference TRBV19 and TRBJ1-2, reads DGGITQSPKYLFRKEGQNVTLSCEQNLNHDAMYWYRQDPGQGLRLIYYSQIVNDFQKGDIAEGYSVSREKKESFPLTVTSAQKNPTAFYLCASSIGSSPGTGFRYGYTFGSGTRLTVV.

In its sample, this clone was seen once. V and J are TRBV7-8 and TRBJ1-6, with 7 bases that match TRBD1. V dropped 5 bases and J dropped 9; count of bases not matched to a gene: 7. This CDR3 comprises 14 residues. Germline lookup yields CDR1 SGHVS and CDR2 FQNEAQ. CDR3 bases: TGTGCCAGCAGCCCGACAGGGCCTCGTTCACCCCTCCACTTT. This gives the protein CASSPTGPRSPLHF.

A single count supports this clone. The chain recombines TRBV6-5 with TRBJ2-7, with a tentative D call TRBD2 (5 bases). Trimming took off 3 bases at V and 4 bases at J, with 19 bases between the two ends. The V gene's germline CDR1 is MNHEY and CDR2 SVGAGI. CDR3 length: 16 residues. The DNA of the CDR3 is TGTGCCAGCAGTTATAGCGAAGGGAGTCTGGGATACGAGCAGTACTTC. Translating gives CASSYSEGSLGYEQYF.

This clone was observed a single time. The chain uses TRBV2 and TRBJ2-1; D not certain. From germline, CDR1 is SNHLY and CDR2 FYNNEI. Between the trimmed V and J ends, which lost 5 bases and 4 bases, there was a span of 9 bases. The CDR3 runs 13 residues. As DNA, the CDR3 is TGTGCCAGCAGTACCTCGGAGTACAATGAGCAGTTCTTC. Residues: CASSTSEYNEQFF.

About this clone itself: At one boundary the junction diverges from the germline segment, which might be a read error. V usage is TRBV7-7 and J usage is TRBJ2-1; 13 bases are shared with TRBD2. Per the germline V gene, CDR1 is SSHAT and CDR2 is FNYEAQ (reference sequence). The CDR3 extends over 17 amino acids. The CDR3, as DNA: TGTGCTAGCAGCCCCAGGACTAGCGGGGGCCCTTTGGGGGAGCAGTTCTTC. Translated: CASSPRTSGGPLGEQFF.

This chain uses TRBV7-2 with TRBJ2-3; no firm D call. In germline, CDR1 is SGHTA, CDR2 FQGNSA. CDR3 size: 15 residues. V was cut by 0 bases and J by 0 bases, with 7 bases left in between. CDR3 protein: CASSLAQSSTDTQYF. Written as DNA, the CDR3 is TGTGCCAGCAGCTTAGCACAGTCTAGCACAGATACGCAGTATTTT.

This CDR3 is CASITPQGDNQPQHF. The CDR3 DNA is TGTGCCAGCATTACTCCACAGGGAGACAATCAGCCCCAGCATTTT. The chain employs TRBV28 and TRBJ1-5; weak D call: TRBD1 (6 bases). This CDR3 is 15 amino acids long. Germline loops: CDR1 MDHEN, CDR2 SYDVKM. With 7 bases removed from V and 3 bases from J, the gap between germline ends came to 16 bases.

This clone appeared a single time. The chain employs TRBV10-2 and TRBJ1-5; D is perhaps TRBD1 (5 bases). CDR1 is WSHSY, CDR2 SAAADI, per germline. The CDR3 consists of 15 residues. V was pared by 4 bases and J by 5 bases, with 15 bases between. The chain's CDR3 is CASSAEGGDYQPQHF. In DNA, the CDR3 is TGCGCCAGCAGTGCGGAGGGAGGGGACTATCAGCCCCAGCATTTT.

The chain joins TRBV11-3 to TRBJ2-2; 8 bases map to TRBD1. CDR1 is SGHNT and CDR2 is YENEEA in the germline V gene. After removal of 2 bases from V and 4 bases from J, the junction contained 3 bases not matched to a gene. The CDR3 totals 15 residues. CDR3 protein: CASSLQGAVTGELFF. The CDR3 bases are TGTGCCAGCAGCTTACAGGGGGCTGTCACCGGGGAGCTGTTTTTT.